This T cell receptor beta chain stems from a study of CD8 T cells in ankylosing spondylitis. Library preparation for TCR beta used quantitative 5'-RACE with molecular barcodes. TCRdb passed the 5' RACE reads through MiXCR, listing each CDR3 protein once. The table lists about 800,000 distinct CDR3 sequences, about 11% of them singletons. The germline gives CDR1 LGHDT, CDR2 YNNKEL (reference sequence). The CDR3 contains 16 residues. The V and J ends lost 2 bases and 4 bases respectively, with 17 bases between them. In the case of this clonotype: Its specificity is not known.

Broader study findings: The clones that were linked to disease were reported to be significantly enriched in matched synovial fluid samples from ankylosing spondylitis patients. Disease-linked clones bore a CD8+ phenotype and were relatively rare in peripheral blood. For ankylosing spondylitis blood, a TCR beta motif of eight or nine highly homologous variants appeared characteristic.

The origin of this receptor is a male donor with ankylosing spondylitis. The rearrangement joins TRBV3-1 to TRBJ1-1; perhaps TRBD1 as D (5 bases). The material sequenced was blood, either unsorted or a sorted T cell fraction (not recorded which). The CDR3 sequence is CASSQIGARRSTEAFF. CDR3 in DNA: TGTGCCAGCAGCCAAATCGGGGCCCGGCGCAGCACTGAAGCTTTCTTT.